These 10 T cell receptor beta chains were sequenced from one sample in a study of T-cell memory formation after mild COVID-19. Each CDR3 protein is one row after TCRdb ran MiXCR on the 5' RACE reads. Of around 400,000 distinct CDR3 sequences listed, approximately 25% are singletons. The specimen sequenced was PBMCs or a T cell subset sorted from them (not recorded which). The source is an adult woman who had mild COVID-19 (a few samples of this study predate the infection). Cell type and time point are not known.

This clonotype was seen ten or more times. V is TRBV12-3 or TRBV12-4 and J is TRBJ2-1; a weak D match, TRBD2 (6 bases). The CDR3 totals 16 residues. Trimming left V 5 bases short and J 0 bases short, with 14 bases between. In DNA form, the CDR3 reads TGTGCCAGCAGTCCTAGACTAGTGAGCTCCTACAATGAGCAGTTCTTC. Protein: CASSPRLVSSYNEQFF.

The chain joins TRBV9 to TRBJ1-1, with D maybe TRBD1 (5 bases). The CDR3 covers 15 residues. V was shortened by 3 bases and J by 1 base, with 13 bases between the two germline ends. Germline-derived CDR1 and CDR2 are SGDLS and YYNGEE. CDR3 residues: CASSGPPGANTEAFF. The DNA for the CDR3 is TGTGCCAGCAGCGGCCCCCCCGGGGCGAACACTGAAGCTTTCTTT.

The rearrangement joins TRBV30 to TRBJ1-1; 7 bases fit TRBD1. From germline, CDR1 is GTSNPN and CDR2 SVGIG (reference sequence). The V and J ends lost 4 bases and 0 bases, in that order; junction bases with no gene match: 8. This CDR3 has 15 amino acids. The CDR3: CAWNDRDKMNTEAFF. CDR3 DNA sequence: TGTGCCTGGAATGACAGGGACAAAATGAACACTGAAGCTTTCTTT.

The chain links TRBV25-1 to TRBJ2-3; TRBD1 might be the D (6 bases). From germline, CDR1 is MGHDK and CDR2 SYGVNS. Trimming left V 4 bases short and J 4 bases short, with 18 bases between. The CDR3 has 16 amino acids. The CDR3 sequence: CASSGPTGLGPDTQYF. The CDR3 DNA follows: TGTGCCAGCAGTGGGCCCACAGGGCTGGGGCCAGATACGCAGTATTTT.

This clonotype was seen many times. CDR3: CATSDPDRNEQYF. DNA of the CDR3: TGTGCCACCAGTGATCCGGACAGGAACGAGCAGTACTTC. The rearrangement joins TRBV24-1 to TRBJ2-7; TRBD1 matches 7 bases. V trimming: 3 bases; J trimming: 5 bases; junction bases outside the gene matches: 3. CDR3 length: 13 amino acids. Germline V lookup: CDR1 KGHDR, CDR2 SFDVKD.

This clonotype was recorded a few times. The genes are TRBV2 and TRBJ1-1; D is undetermined. Germline assignment: CDR1 SNHLY and CDR2 FYNNEI. This CDR3 spans 13 amino acids. V was shortened by 10 bases and J by 2 bases, with 14 bases between the two germline ends. The CDR3 bases are TGTGCCACCGTAGGCTGGCCCAACACTGAAGCTTTCTTT. Protein sequence: CATVGWPNTEAFF.

V is TRBV4-2 and J is TRBJ2-7, with D uncertain. The V end was cut by 6 bases, the J end by 0 bases, with 12 bases between. The CDR3 sequence is 14 residues long. The germline gives CDR1 LGHNA, CDR2 YNFKEQ. This CDR3 reads CASRVLPSSYEQYF. CDR3 in DNA: TGTGCCAGCAGAGTACTACCGAGCTCCTACGAGCAGTACTTC.

Here the CDR3 DNA reads TGTGCCAGCAGCTTTGAGGGGCGAAGGGGAGATACGCAGTATTTT. Translation gives CASSFEGRRGDTQYF. J is TRBJ2-3 and V is TRBV7-9; D assignment may be TRBD1 or TRBD2 (5 bases each). The CDR3 length is 15 residues. Trimming stripped 3 bases from V and 5 bases from J, with 15 bases between. Germline assignment: CDR1 SEHNR and CDR2 FQNEAQ (reference sequence).

Of note for this clonotype: A junction end diverges from the germline sequence, so it may reflect a read error. The chain links TRBV29-1 to TRBJ2-7; 7 bases map to TRBD1. Per the germline V gene, CDR1 is SQVTM and CDR2 is ANQGSEA. The CDR3 runs to 12 residues. CDR3 in amino acids: CSVEGDSYEQYF. The CDR3 DNA follows: TGCAGCGTCGAAGGGGACAGTTACGAGCAGTACTTC.

The chain employs TRBV20-1 and TRBJ2-1, with D perhaps assigned TRBD1 or TRBD2 (5 bases each). The germline V and J ends were trimmed by 6 bases and 1 base, with 19 bases remaining between them. Germline CDR1 reads DFQATT; CDR2 reads SNEGSKA (reference sequence). This CDR3 contains 16 residues. CDR3 sequence reads: CSAIGDPTPSYNEQFF. The CDR3 region has the DNA TGCAGTGCCATAGGGGACCCCACCCCATCCTACAATGAGCAGTTCTTC.